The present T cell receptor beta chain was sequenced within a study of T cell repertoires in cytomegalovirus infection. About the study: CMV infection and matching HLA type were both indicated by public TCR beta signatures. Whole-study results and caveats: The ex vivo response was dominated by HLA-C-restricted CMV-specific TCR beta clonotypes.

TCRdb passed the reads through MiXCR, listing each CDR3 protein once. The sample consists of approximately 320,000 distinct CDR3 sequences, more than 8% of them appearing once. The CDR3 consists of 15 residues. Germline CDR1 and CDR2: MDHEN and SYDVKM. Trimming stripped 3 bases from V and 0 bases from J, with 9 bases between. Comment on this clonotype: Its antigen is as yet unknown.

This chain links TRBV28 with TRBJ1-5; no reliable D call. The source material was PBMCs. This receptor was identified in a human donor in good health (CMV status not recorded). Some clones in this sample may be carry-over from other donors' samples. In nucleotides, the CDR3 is TGTGCCAGCAGTTTTACTATGGGTAGCAATCAGCCCCAGCATTTT. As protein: CASSFTMGSNQPQHF.